A selection of T cell receptor beta chains follows, all from one sample in a study of T cell responses to AZD1222 COVID-19 vaccine. Data came from immunoSEQ multiplex PCR; TCRdb stores just in-frame clones and leaves some out. The sample lists about 150,000 clones; 92% were seen once. Sequenced here: peripheral blood, sampled 28 days after the second AZD1222 dose. The source of these receptors is an adult who received the AZD1222 COVID-19 vaccine. Both conserved end residues are part of each CDR3. D genes are given only for firm matches. Only part of the rows carry a size: once, few, many, or a class if the clone is expanded.

abundance,v_gene,d_gene,j_gene,CDR3nt,CDR3aa
.,TRBV19,TRBD2,TRBJ2-7,TGTGCCAGTAGTATCGGCTTCGGGCGGGAGAACTACGAGCAGTACTTC,CASSIGFGRENYEQYF
.,TRBV19,.,TRBJ2-5,TGTGCCAGTACGCGGAGGGCGGGGTACCAAGAGACCCAGTACTTC,CASTRRAGYQETQYF
few,TRBV7-2,.,TRBJ2-2,TGTGCCAGCAGCTTTATGGGGTCCGGGGAGCTGTTTTTT,CASSFMGSGELFF
.,TRBV7-8,TRBD1,TRBJ2-1,TGTGCCAGCAGCCCGGGACAGGGTTACAATGAGCAGTTCTTC,CASSPGQGYNEQFF
.,TRBV16,TRBD1,TRBJ1-5,TGTGCCAGCAGCCAAGACCTACGGGACAGGGGGCGTCAGCCCCAGCATTTT,CASSQDLRDRGRQPQHF
.,TRBV7-2,TRBD2,TRBJ2-7,TGTGCCAGCAGCTCGGGACTAGAACTCTACGAGCAGTACTTC,CASSSGLELYEQYF
.,TRBV19,.,TRBJ2-3,TGTGCCTCAAGTCGGGGTAGCGCAGATACGCAGTATTTT,CASSRGSADTQYF
.,TRBV30,.,TRBJ1-6,TGTGCCTGGAGTGGTTTTCGGGGTACACCCCTCCACTTT,CAWSGFRGTPLHF
.,TRBV11-2,.,TRBJ2-3,TGTGCCAGCAGCGACACTAGGGGCACAGATACGCAGTATTTT,CASSDTRGTDTQYF
.,TRBV25-1,TRBD2,TRBJ2-1,TGTGCCAGCAGTGACAGGCTAGCGGGAGGCGATGAGCAGTTCTTC,CASSDRLAGGDEQFF
.,TRBV6-2/TRBV6-3,.,TRBJ2-2,TGTGCCAGCAGTTGGGAATTTGCCGGGGAGCTGTTTTTT,CASSWEFAGELFF
.,TRBV10-2,.,TRBJ1-6,TGCGCCAGCAGTGAGTCGGGGGGTTACGTAAATTCACCCCTCCACTTT,CASSESGGYVNSPLHF